Listed below are T cell receptor beta chains from one sample, sequenced in a study of beta chain features in type 1 diabetes. Clones were sequenced by immunoSEQ multiplex PCR, and TCRdb holds only the in-frame ones, with some missing. The sample has roughly 150,000 clones; around 9% are singletons. The specimen sequenced was central memory CD4+ T cells from blood. These receptor sequences come from a woman aged 30 to 39 with type 1 diabetes. Both conserved end residues are part of each CDR3. D genes are given only for firm matches. Size is stated for part of the rows, as once, few or many counts, or as a class when the clone is expanded.

v_gene	abundance	j_gene	d_gene	CDR3aa	CDR3nt
TRBV5-1	few	TRBJ2-7	NA	CASSSTSTAYEQYF	TGCGCCAGCAGCTCAACCTCGACAGCCTACGAGCAGTACTTC
TRBV30	few	TRBJ1-2	TRBD1	CAWSFRTGNGYTF	TGTGCCTGGAGTTTTCGGACAGGGAATGGCTACACCTTC
TRBV19	NA	TRBJ2-3	TRBD2	CASSTQTSSDTQYF	TGTGCCAGTAGTACCCAGACTAGCTCCGATACGCAGTATTTT
TRBV19	NA	TRBJ2-3	TRBD2	CASSIPKRLAGPDTQYF	TGTGCCAGTAGTATACCGAAAAGGCTAGCGGGACCAGATACGCAGTATTTT
TRBV29-1	NA	TRBJ2-7	TRBD2	CSATGTNVHEQYF	TGCAGCGCTACCGGGACTAACGTCCACGAGCAGTACTTC
TRBV29-1	few	TRBJ1-4	TRBD1	CSVAGQGGYYEKLFF	TGCAGCGTTGCCGGACAGGGAGGATACTATGAAAAACTGTTTTTT
TRBV7-2	few	TRBJ1-2	TRBD1	CASSAGQGYGYTF	TGTGCCAGCAGCGCGGGACAGGGATACGGCTACACCTTC
TRBV6-5	few	TRBJ2-1	NA	CASSYSFGIFNNEQFF	TGTGCCAGCAGTTATAGTTTCGGGATCTTCAACAATGAGCAGTTCTTC
TRBV5-6	few	TRBJ2-2	TRBD1	CASSKWTGITGELFF	TGTGCCAGCAGCAAATGGACAGGGATAACCGGGGAGCTGTTTTTT
TRBV18	few	TRBJ2-1	TRBD2	CASSPPGLLRTYEQFF	TGTGCCAGCTCACCACCGGGACTATTGAGGACATATGAGCAGTTCTTC
TRBV19	few	TRBJ2-6	NA	CASSVGGANVLTF	TGTGCCAGTAGTGTCGGGGGGGCCAACGTCCTGACTTTC
TRBV9	few	TRBJ2-1	TRBD1	CASSVRDRYIYNEQFF	TGTGCCAGCAGCGTGAGGGACAGATACATTTACAATGAGCAGTTCTTC
TRBV4-1	NA	TRBJ1-2	TRBD1	CASQLREGGDGYTF	TGCGCCAGCCAACTAAGGGAAGGGGGCGATGGCTACACCTTC
TRBV7-9	few	TRBJ1-1	TRBD1	CASSLDRTGGMAFF	TGTGCCAGCAGCTTAGATCGGACAGGGGGGATGGCTTTCTTT
TRBV7-9	few	TRBJ2-3	TRBD2	CASSFGLGGTPDTQYF	TGTGCCAGCAGCTTCGGACTAGGAGGGACTCCAGATACGCAGTATTTT
TRBV11-2	NA	TRBJ2-3	NA	CASSRTTGSGTDTQYF	TGTGCCAGCAGCCGAACCACGGGGTCTGGAACAGATACGCAGTATTTT
TRBV30	NA	TRBJ1-3	NA	CAWSKNAVSGNTIYF	TGTGCCTGGAGTAAGAACGCAGTCTCTGGAAACACCATATATTTT
TRBV5-4	few	TRBJ1-2	NA	CASSPGHEIYGYTF	TGTGCCAGCAGCCCCGGACACGAGATTTATGGCTACACCTTC
TRBV19	NA	TRBJ2-1	NA	CASSISVDAGRGQFF	TGTGCCAGTAGTATATCGGTGGACGCGGGAAGAGGGCAGTTCTTC
TRBV2	NA	TRBJ1-1	NA	CASREQGDTEAFF	TGTGCCAGCAGAGAACAGGGCGACACTGAAGCTTTCTTT
TRBV4-2	NA	TRBJ2-7	TRBD2	CASSPPWTSGSNHEQYF	TGTGCCAGCAGCCCACCCTGGACTAGCGGGAGTAACCACGAGCAGTACTTC
TRBV28	NA	TRBJ2-7	NA	CASSLSFYEQYF	TGTGCCAGCAGTTTGTCCTTCTACGAGCAGTACTTC
TRBV6-5	few	TRBJ2-3	NA	CASSYFSVRQYF	TGTGCCAGCAGTTACTTTTCCGTGAGGCAGTATTTT
TRBV7-2	NA	TRBJ2-1	NA	CASSSGGHNEQFF	TGTGCCAGCAGCTCAGGGGGGCACAATGAGCAGTTCTTC
TRBV30	many	TRBJ2-6	TRBD2	CAWRSRLAGDPGANVLTF	TGTGCCTGGAGGAGTCGACTAGCGGGAGATCCTGGGGCCAACGTCCTGACTTTC
TRBV28	few	TRBJ1-2	NA	CASSFGVNYGYTF	TGTGCCAGCAGTTTCGGAGTGAACTATGGCTACACCTTC
TRBV7-9	NA	TRBJ1-1	NA	CASSLGTVNTEAFF	TGTGCCAGCAGCTTAGGGACAGTGAACACTGAAGCTTTCTTT
TRBV18	NA	TRBJ2-5	TRBD1	CASSPTGGQETQYF	TGTGCCAGCTCACCGACAGGGGGCCAAGAGACCCAGTACTTC
TRBV6-1	NA	TRBJ2-1	NA	CASSRVPSYNEQFF	TGTGCCAGCAGTCGCGTTCCCTCCTACAATGAGCAGTTCTTC
TRBV11-2	NA	TRBJ2-5	NA	CASSLRVVETQYF	TGTGCCAGCAGCTTACGAGTTGTGGAGACCCAGTACTTC
TRBV27	few	TRBJ2-3	TRBD1	CASRRGRNADTQYF	TGTGCCAGCAGGAGGGGGCGAAATGCAGATACGCAGTATTTT
TRBV14	few	TRBJ1-2	NA	CASSRGSYGYTF	TGTGCCAGCAGTCGCGGATCTTATGGCTACACCTTC
TRBV6-6	NA	TRBJ2-5	NA	CASSSPGGGGETQYF	TGTGCCAGCAGTTCCCCGGGAGGGGGCGGGGAGACCCAGTACTTC